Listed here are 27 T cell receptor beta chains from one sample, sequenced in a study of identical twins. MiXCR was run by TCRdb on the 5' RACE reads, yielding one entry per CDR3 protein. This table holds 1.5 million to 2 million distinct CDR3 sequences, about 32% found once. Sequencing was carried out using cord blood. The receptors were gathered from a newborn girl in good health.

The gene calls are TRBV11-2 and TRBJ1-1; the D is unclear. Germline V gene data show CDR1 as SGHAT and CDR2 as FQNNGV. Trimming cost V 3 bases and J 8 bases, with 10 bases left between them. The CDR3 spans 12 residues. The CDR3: CASSLAQLEAFF. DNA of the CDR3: TGTGCCAGCAGCTTGGCACAGTTAGAAGCTTTCTTT.

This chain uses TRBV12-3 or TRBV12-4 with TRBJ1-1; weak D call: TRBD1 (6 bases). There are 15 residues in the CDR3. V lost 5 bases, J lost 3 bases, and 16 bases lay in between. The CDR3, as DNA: TGTGCCAGCAGTGTTACAGGGAGACAGCACACTGAAGCTTTCTTT. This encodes CASSVTGRQHTEAFF.

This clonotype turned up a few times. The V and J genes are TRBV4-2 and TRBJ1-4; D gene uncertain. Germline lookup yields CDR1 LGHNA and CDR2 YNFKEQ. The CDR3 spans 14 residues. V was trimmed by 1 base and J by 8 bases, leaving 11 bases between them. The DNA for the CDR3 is TGTGCCAGCAGCCAAGGGCCAGGAGTGGAAAAACTGTTTTTT. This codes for CASSQGPGVEKLFF.

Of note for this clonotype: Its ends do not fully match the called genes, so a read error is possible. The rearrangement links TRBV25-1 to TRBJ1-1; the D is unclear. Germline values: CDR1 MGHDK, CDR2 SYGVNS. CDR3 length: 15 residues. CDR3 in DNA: TGTGCCTGCAGTGAATTGGGGAGGGAGGGCACTGAAGCTTTCTTT. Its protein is CACSELGREGTEAFF.

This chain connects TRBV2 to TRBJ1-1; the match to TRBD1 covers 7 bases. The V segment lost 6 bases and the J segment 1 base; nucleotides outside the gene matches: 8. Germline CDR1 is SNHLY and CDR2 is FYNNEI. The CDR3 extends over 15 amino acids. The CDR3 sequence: CASSTTGLGNTEAFF. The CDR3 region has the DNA TGTGCCAGCAGCACGACAGGGTTGGGGAACACTGAAGCTTTCTTT.

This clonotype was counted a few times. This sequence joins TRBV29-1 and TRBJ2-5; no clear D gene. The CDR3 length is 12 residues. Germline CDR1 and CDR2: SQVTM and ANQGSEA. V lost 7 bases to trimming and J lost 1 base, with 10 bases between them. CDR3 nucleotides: TGCAGCGCCTTGGACGGCCAAGAGACCCAGTACTTC. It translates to CSALDGQETQYF.

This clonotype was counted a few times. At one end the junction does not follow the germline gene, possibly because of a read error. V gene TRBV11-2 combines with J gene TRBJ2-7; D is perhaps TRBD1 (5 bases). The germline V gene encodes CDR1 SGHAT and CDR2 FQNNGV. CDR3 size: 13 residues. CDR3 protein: CACSRQYSYEQYF. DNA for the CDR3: TGTGCCTGCAGCCGACAGTACTCCTACGAGCAGTACTTC.

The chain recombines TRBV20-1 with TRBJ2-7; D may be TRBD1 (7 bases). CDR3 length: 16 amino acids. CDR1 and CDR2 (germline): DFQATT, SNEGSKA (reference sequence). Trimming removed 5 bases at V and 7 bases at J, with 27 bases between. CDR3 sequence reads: CSARLEGAVSYNEQYF. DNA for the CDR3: TGCAGTGCTCGATTGGAGGGGGCGGTTTCCTACAATGAGCAGTACTTC.

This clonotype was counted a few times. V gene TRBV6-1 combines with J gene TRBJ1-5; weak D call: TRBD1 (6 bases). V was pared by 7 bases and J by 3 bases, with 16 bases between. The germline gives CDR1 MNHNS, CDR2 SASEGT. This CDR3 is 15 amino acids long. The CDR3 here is CASTPTGALNQPQHF. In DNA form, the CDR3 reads TGTGCCAGCACTCCGACAGGAGCCCTCAATCAGCCCCAGCATTTT.

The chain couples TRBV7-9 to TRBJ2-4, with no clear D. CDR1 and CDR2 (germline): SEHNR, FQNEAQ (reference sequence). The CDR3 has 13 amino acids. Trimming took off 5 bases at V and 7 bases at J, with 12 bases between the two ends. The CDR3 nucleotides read TGTGCCAGCAGCCTACCGGGCCCCAACATTCAGTACTTC. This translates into CASSLPGPNIQYF.

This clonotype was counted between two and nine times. CDR3 protein: CASTWTGGIDTQYF. The CDR3 DNA follows: TGTGCCAGCACCTGGACAGGGGGCATAGATACGCAGTATTTT. The V gene is TRBV2, the J gene TRBJ2-3; TRBD1 matches 11 bases. CDR1 is SNHLY and CDR2 is FYNNEI in the germline V gene. The ends lost 7 bases at V and 5 bases at J; junction bases unmatched: 5. The CDR3 consists of 14 residues.

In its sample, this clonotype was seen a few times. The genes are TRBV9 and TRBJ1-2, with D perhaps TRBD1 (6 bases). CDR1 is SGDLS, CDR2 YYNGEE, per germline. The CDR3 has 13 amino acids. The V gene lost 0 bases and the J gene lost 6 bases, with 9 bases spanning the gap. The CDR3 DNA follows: TGTGCCAGCAGCGTAGACAGGGTACATGGCTACACCTTC. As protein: CASSVDRVHGYTF.

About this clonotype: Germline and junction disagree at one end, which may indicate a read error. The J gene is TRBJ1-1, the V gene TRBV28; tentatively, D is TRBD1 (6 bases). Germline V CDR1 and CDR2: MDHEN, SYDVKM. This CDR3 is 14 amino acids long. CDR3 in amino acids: CAGSFQGMRTEAFF. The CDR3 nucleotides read TGTGCCGGCAGTTTCCAGGGGATGCGCACTGAAGCTTTCTTT.

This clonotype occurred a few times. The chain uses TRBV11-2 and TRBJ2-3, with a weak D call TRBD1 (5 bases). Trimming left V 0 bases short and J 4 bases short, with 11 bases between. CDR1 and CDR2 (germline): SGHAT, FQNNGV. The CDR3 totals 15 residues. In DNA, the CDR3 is TGTGCCAGCAGCTTAGACAGGGTTCAAGCAGATACGCAGTATTTT. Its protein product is CASSLDRVQADTQYF.

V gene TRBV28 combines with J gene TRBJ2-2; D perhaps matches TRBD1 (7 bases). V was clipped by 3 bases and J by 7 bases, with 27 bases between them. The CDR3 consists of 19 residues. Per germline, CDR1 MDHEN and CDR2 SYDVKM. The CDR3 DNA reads TGTGCCAGCAGTTTTGGGGGGACAGTGAACACGGGCTCGGACGGGGAGCTGTTTTTT. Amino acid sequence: CASSFGGTVNTGSDGELFF.

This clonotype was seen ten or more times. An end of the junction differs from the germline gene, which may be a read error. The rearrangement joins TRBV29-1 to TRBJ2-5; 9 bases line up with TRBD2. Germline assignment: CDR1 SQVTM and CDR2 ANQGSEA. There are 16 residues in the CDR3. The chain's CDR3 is CSVGPPASGIQKTQYF. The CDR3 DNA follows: TGCAGCGTTGGTCCGCCGGCTAGCGGGATCCAAAAGACCCAGTACTTC.

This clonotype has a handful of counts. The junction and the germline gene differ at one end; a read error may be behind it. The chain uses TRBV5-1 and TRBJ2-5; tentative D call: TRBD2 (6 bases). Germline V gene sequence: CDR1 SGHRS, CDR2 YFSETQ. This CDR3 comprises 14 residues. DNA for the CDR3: TGCACCAGCTCAATCGGGACTCCACAAGAGACCCAGTACTTC. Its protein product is CTSSIGTPQETQYF.

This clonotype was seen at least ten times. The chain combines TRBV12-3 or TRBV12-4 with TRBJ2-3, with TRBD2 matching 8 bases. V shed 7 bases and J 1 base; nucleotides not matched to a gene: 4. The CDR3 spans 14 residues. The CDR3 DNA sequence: TGTGCCAGCACCCTACTAGCGGGCACAGATACGCAGTATTTT. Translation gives CASTLLAGTDTQYF.

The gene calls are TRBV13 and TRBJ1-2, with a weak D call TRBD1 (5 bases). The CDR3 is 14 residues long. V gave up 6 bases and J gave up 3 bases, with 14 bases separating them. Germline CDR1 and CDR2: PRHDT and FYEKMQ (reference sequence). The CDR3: CASRSAVGDYGYTF. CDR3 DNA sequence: TGTGCCAGCAGATCGGCCGTGGGGGACTATGGCTACACCTTC.

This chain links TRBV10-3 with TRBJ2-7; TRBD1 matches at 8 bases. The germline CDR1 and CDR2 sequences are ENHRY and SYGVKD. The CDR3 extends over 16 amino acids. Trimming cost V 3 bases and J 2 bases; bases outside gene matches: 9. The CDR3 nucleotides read TGTGCCATCAGTGATCGGGACAGGAGGGTTACCTACGAGCAGTACTTC. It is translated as CAISDRDRRVTYEQYF.

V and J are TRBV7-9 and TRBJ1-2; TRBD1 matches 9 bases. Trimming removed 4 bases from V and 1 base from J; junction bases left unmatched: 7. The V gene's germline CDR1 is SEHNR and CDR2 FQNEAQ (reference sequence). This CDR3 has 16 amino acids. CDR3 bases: TGTGCCAGCAGCTCACCCGGGACAGGGTTTAACTATGGCTACACCTTC. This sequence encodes CASSSPGTGFNYGYTF.

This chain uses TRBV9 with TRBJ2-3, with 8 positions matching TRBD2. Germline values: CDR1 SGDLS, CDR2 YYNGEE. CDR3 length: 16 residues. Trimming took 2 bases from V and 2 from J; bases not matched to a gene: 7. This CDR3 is CASSVAGRVATDTQYF. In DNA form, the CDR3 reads TGTGCCAGCAGCGTCGCCGGGAGGGTAGCCACAGATACGCAGTATTTT. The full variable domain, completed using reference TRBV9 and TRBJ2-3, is DSGVTQTPKHLITATGQRVTLRCSPRSGDLSVYWYQQSLDQGLQFLIQYYNGEERAKGNILERFSAQQFPDLHSELNLSSLELGDSALYFCASSVAGRVATDTQYFGPGTRLTVL.

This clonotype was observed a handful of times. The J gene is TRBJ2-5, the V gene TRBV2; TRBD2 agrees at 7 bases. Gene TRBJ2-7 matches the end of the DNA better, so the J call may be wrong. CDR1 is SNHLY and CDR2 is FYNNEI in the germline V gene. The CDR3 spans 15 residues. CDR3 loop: CASRALGLGPDEQYF. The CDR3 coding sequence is TGTGCCAGCAGAGCACTAGGACTAGGACCCGACGAGCAGTACTTC.

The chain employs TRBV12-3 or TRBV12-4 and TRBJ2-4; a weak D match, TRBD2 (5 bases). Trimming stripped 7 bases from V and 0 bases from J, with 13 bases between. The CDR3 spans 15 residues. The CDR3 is CASKRGWLAKNIQYF. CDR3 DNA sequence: TGTGCCAGCAAGAGAGGGTGGCTAGCCAAAAACATTCAGTACTTC.

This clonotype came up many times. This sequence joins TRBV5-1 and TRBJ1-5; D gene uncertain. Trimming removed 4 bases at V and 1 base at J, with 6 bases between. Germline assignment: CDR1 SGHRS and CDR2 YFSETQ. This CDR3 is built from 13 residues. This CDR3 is CASSTESNQPQHF. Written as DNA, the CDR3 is TGCGCCAGCAGCACAGAGAGCAATCAGCCCCAGCATTTT.

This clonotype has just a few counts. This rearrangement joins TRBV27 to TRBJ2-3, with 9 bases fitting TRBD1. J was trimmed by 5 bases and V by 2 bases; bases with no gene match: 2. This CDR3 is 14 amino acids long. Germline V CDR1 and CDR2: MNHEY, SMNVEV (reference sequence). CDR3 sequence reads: CASSLPDRGDTQYF. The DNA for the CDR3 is TGTGCCAGCAGTTTACCGGACAGGGGAGATACGCAGTATTTT.

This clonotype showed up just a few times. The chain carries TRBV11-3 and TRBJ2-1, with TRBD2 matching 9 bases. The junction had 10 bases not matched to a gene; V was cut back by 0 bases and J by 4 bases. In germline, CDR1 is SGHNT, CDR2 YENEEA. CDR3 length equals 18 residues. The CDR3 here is CASSLDWQGSGRYNEQFF. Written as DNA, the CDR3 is TGTGCCAGCAGCTTAGATTGGCAGGGGAGCGGGAGGTACAATGAGCAGTTCTTC.